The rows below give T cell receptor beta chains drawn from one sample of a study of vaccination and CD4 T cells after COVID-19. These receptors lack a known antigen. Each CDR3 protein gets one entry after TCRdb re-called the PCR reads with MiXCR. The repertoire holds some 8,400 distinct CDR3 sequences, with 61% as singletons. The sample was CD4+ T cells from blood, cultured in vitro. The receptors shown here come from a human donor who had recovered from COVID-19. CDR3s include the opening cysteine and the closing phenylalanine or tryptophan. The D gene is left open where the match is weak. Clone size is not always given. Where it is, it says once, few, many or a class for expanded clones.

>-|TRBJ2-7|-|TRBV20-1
TGCAGTGCTTCGACGGACTCCCGGAACGAGCAGTACTTC
CSASTDSRNEQYF
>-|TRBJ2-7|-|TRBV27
TGTGCCAGCAGTTTAACCCCTAAGCAATCTAACTCCTACGAGCAGTACTTC
CASSLTPKQSNSYEQYF
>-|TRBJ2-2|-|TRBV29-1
TGCAGCGTTGGCTCCGGGATACTAGACACCGGGGAGCTGTTTTTT
CSVGSGILDTGELFF
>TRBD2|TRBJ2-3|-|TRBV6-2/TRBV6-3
TGTGCCAGCAGACAACGACCGGGACTAGCATGGACAGATACGCAGTATTTT
CASRQRPGLAWTDTQYF
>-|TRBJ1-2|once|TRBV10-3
TGTGCCATCAGTGAGGACAGTGGCTACACCTTC
CAISEDSGYTF
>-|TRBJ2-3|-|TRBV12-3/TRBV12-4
TGTGCCAGCAGTTTTGATAGCGGCGGAACAGATACGCAGTATTTT
CASSFDSGGTDTQYF
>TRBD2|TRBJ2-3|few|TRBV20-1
TGCAGTGCTAGAGGTAGCGGGGGGTTCACAGATACGCAGTATTTT
CSARGSGGFTDTQYF
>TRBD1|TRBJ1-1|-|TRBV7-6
TGTGCCAGCAGCCCGGGACAGCTTCAAGCTTTCTTT
CASSPGQLQAFF
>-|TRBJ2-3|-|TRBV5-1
TGCGCCAGCAGCCGACCTGCGGGTAGCGGAGGAGATACGCAGTATTTT
CASSRPAGSGGDTQYF
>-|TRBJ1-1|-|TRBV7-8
TGTGCCAGCAGCCCTAGGGAGGGACAAAACACTGAAGCTTTCTTT
CASSPREGQNTEAFF
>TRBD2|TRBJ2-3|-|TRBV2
TGTGCCAGCAGTTCAGCGGGGTTGGGGGCAGATACGCAGTATTTT
CASSSAGLGADTQYF
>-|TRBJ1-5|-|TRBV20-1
TGCAGTGCAGGCGAGGGGGGAAATCAGCCCCAGCATTTT
CSAGEGGNQPQHF
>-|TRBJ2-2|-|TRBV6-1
TGTGCCAGCACCACACCCTTTACAGGGAGTTTTGCCGGGGAGCTGTTTTTT
CASTTPFTGSFAGELFF
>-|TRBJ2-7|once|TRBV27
TGTGCCAGCAGTTTGAAGGACGGATACTACGAGCAGTACTTC
CASSLKDGYYEQYF
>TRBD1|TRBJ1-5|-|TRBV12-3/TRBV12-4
TGTGCCAGCAGTCGGACAGGGCAGGCAAATCAGCCCCAGCATTTT
CASSRTGQANQPQHF
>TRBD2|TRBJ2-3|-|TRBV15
TGTGCCACCAGCAGAGGTGTAGCGGGGTCTAGCACAGATACGCAGTATTTT
CATSRGVAGSSTDTQYF
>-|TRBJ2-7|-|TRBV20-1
TGCAGTGCCCGACGGGACTCCTACGAGCAGTACTTC
CSARRDSYEQYF
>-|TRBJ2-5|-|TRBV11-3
TGTGCCAGCAGCTCCAACCCAGGGTGGGAAGAGACCCAGTACTTC
CASSSNPGWEETQYF
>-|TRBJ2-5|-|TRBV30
TGTGCTACGCCCCTCCTAGAAGAGACCCAGTACTTC
CATPLLEETQYF
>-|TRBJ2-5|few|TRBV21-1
TGTGCCAGACCGGGACTATCTCAAGAGACCCAGTACTTC
CARPGLSQETQYF
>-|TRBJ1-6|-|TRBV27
TGTGCCGTACTACGGCCCATTTTGTTCGCTGAGTCCCTCCACTTT
CAVLRPILFAESLHF
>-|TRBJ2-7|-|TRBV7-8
TGTGCCAGCAGCCGAGACATTACCTACGAGCAGTACTTC
CASSRDITYEQYF
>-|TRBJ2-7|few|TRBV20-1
TGCAGTGCTAGAGATCGCGCCATTTTCTCCTACGAGCAGTACTTC
CSARDRAIFSYEQYF
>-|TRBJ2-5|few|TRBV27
TGTGCCAGCAGTTTATCAAACAGGGGGGGACAAGAGACCCAGTACTTC
CASSLSNRGGQETQYF
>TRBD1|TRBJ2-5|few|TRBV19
TGTGCCAGTAGTAATTGGGACAGGGGTTCGGAGACCCAGTACTTC
CASSNWDRGSETQYF
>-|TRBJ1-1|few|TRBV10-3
TGTGCCATCAGTGAGACCAGAAACACTGAAGCTTTCTTT
CAISETRNTEAFF
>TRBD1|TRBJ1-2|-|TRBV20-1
TGCAGTGCTAAAGGGACAGGGGTTAGTAACTATGGCTACACCTTC
CSAKGTGVSNYGYTF
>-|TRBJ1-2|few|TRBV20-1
TGCAGTGCTAGAGCACCGGGACTGACCCTAGGCTACACCTTC
CSARAPGLTLGYTF
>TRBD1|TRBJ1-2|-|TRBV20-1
TGCAGTGCTAGACCCGGGACAGCTAACTATGGCTACACCTTC
CSARPGTANYGYTF
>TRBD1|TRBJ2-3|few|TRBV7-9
TGTGCCAGCAGCTCCTACAGGGGAAGTGCAGATACGCAGTATTTT
CASSSYRGSADTQYF
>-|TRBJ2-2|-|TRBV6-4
TGTGCCAGCAGCCCAGGGCTCTCGGGCACCGGGGAGCTGTTTTTT
CASSPGLSGTGELFF
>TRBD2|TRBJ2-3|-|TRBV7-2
TGTGCCAGCAGCTTAACGGGGGGGGGCATCGCAGATACGCAGTATTTT
CASSLTGGGIADTQYF
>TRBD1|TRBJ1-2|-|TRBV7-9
TGTGCCAGCAGTTCGCCGGGACAGCGACTCTATGGCTACACCTTC
CASSSPGQRLYGYTF
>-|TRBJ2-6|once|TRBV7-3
TGTGCCAGCAGCTTAAAGGAGACAGTCTCTGGGGCCAACGTCCTGACTTTC
CASSLKETVSGANVLTF
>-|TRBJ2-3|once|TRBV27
TGTGCCAGCAGCCGTAACTGGGCGGATACGCAGTATTTT
CASSRNWADTQYF
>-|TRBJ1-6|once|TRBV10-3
TGTGCCATCAGTGAGTCCGATAATTCACCCCTCCACTTT
CAISESDNSPLHF
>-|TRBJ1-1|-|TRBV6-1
TGTGCCAGCAGTGTCAGAAACGAAGGGAGGGATGGTTTCTTT
CASSVRNEGRDGFF
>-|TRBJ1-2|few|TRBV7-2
TGTGCCAGCAGCTTAAGAGTTAACTATGGCTACACCTTC
CASSLRVNYGYTF
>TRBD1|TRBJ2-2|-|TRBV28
TGTGCCAGCAGGACAGGGGGCACCGGGGAGCTGTTTTTT
CASRTGGTGELFF
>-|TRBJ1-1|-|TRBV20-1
TGCAGTGCTAGTCAGGGAATTGGGGCGAACACTGAAGCTTTCTTT
CSASQGIGANTEAFF
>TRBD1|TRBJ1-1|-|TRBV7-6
TGTGCCAGCAGTTCCAGTAGGGGGCCCACTGAAGCTTTCTTT
CASSSSRGPTEAFF
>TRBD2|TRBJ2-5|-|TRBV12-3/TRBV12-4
TGTGCCAGCAGTTCGGGGGGACAAGAGACCCAGTACTTC
CASSSGGQETQYF
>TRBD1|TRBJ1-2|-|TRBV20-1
TGCAGTGCTACCCAGGACAGGGGGCCTGGCTACACCTTC
CSATQDRGPGYTF
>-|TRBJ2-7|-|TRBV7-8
TGTGCCAGCAGCCCCGACAGGACCTACGAGCAGTACTTC
CASSPDRTYEQYF
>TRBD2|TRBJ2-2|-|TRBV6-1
TGTGCCAGCACCCCGGGGTGGACTAGCGGGAGAAGGGGGTACGGCGGGGAGCTGTTTTTT
CASTPGWTSGRRGYGGELFF
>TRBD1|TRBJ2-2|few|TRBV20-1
TGCAGTGCTAGAGAAGGGACAGGAACCGGCGGGGAGCTGTTTTTT
CSAREGTGTGGELFF
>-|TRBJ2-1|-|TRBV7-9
TGTGCCAGCAGCTGGAGAACTAGACCGGACAGCTCCTACAATGAGCAGTTCTTC
CASSWRTRPDSSYNEQFF
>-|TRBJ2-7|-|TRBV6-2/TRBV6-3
TGTGCCAGCAGTCAAGCGGGTGGATCCTACGAGCAGTACTTC
CASSQAGGSYEQYF
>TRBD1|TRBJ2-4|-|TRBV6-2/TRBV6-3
TGTGCCAGCATATCAGGGGGCCGGGCCAAAAACATTCAGTACTTC
CASISGGRAKNIQYF